This section outlines one T cell receptor beta chain sequence together with its context. The sample originates from a study of blood T cell repertoires in COVID-19. Study background: The United States, Italy and Spain were the sources of the acute and convalescent COVID-19 samples. The cDNA or gDNA used as material had been derived from T cells, B-cell-depleted T cells, or PBMCs.

In the original analysis: Amplification of reference gene primers was used by the study to estimate nucleated cell counts. Libraries were prepared by immunoSEQ multiplex PCR; TCRdb keeps only in-frame clonotypes and omits some of them. D and trimming come from the DNA, and the V and J calls and clone size come from that table. The sample lists more than 95,000 clones; around 80% were seen once. The clonotype was recovered from a woman in her 50s with acute or convalescent COVID-19. Sequenced input: peripheral blood.

CDR3 DNA sequence: TGCGCCAGCAGCTTGAGGGTAGCGGGGGGTAGCACAGATACGCAGTATTTT. Translation: CASSLRVAGGSTDTQYF. This chain uses TRBV5-1 with TRBJ2-3, with 10 bases aligning to TRBD2. V lost 1 base to trimming and J lost 0 bases; unmatched junction nucleotides: 5. The CDR3 length is 17 residues. Germline V CDR1 and CDR2: SGHRS, YFSETQ.